These 18 T cell receptor beta chains came from one sample sequenced in a study of T cell repertoires in cytomegalovirus infection. These receptors have no identified antigens. MiXCR was run by TCRdb on the reads, yielding one entry per CDR3 protein. The sample gives about half a million distinct CDR3 sequences, about 42% of which show up once; about 39% is in the top ten. The sequencing used cultured PBMCs, collected from culture after CMV antigen stimulation. Receptors were obtained from a human donor in good health (CMV status not recorded). Some clones in this sample may be carry-over from other donors' samples.

This clonotype was seen a few times. The rearrangement uses TRBV7-6 and TRBJ2-2; 7 nucleotides match TRBD2. After removal of 5 bases from V and 4 bases from J, the junction contained 7 bases not matched to a gene. Germline-derived CDR1 and CDR2 are SGHVS and FNYEAQ. The CDR3 length is 15 residues. The CDR3 is CASSPVQRGTGELFF. Here the CDR3 DNA reads TGTGCCAGCAGCCCGGTCCAGCGGGGCACCGGGGAGCTGTTTTTT.

The gene calls are TRBV5-1 and TRBJ2-1, with D perhaps matching TRBD2 (7 bases). This CDR3 is 16 amino acids long. CDR1 and CDR2 (germline): SGHRS, YFSETQ. The ends were cut back, 0 bases at V and 9 bases at J, with 19 bases in the middle. The CDR3 spells CASSLAGWGGRLEQFF. In nucleotides, the CDR3 is TGCGCCAGCAGCTTGGCCGGGTGGGGGGGCCGTCTTGAGCAGTTCTTC.

The rearrangement joins TRBV19 to TRBJ1-1; 7 nucleotides align to TRBD1. V was clipped by 6 bases and J by 8 bases; unmatched bases: 12. CDR3 size: 14 residues. CDR1 and CDR2 (germline): LNHDA, SQIVND (reference sequence). CDR3 loop: CASSTSGGLGEAFF. In DNA, the CDR3 is TGTGCCAGTAGCACCTCAGGGGGACTGGGAGAAGCTTTCTTT.

The sample holds a few counts of this clonotype. This sequence joins TRBV10-2 and TRBJ2-7; D not resolved. Germline CDR1 reads WSHSY; CDR2 reads SAAADI. Trimming stripped 5 bases from V and 0 bases from J, with 5 bases between. The CDR3 length is 12 residues. The CDR3 DNA is TGCGCCAGCAGTCTGTTCTCCTACGAGCAGTACTTC. This codes for CASSLFSYEQYF.

The chain links TRBV5-1 to TRBJ1-6; D is ambiguous. In germline, CDR1 is SGHRS, CDR2 YFSETQ. V lost 6 bases to trimming and J lost 9 bases, with 16 bases between them. The CDR3 is 14 residues long. The CDR3 DNA reads as TGCGCCAGCACAGATCCGAAGGCAGTTTCACCCCTCCACTTT. This translates into CASTDPKAVSPLHF. Using reference TRBV5-1 and TRBJ1-6 for the parts outside the CDR3, the full variable domain is KAGVTQTPRYLIKTRGQQVTLSCSPISGHRSVSWYQQTPGQGLQFLFEYFSETQRNKGNFPGRFSGRQFSNSRSEMNVSTLELGDSALYLCASTDPKAVSPLHFGNGTRLTVT.

This clonotype appeared a few times. The chain has TRBV7-2 and TRBJ2-1; D is perhaps TRBD2 (5 bases). Trimming took off 0 bases at V and 7 bases at J, with 13 bases between the two ends. Germline assignment: CDR1 SGHTA and CDR2 FQGNSA. The CDR3 loop spans 15 amino acids. The CDR3 sequence: CASSLASAGANEQFF. The CDR3 DNA sequence: TGTGCCAGCAGCTTAGCGTCGGCGGGTGCAAATGAGCAGTTCTTC.

This chain links TRBV4-1 with TRBJ2-1; D gene uncertain. The CDR3 spans 13 residues. The V gene's germline CDR1 is MGHRA and CDR2 YSYEKL. The V end was cut by 1 base, the J end by 5 bases, with 6 bases between. The CDR3 reads CASSQAGHNEQFF. CDR3 nucleotides: TGCGCCAGCAGCCAAGCGGGCCACAATGAGCAGTTCTTC.

The rearrangement joins TRBV11-2 to TRBJ2-5; no clear D. The CDR3 consists of 14 residues. CDR1 is SGHAT and CDR2 is FQNNGV in the germline V gene. Trimming stripped 6 bases from V and 0 bases from J, with 11 bases between. CDR3 sequence reads: CASSSLENQETQYF. The CDR3 bases are TGTGCCAGCAGTTCACTGGAGAACCAAGAGACCCAGTACTTC.

Regarding this clonotype: One junction end disagrees with the germline gene, perhaps due to a read error. This chain joins TRBV7-2 and TRBJ2-1; 9 nucleotides line up with TRBD2. The germline CDR1 and CDR2 sequences are SGHTA and FQGNSA. This CDR3 contains 17 residues. CDR3 in DNA: TGTGCCAGCAGGTTAGCGCGCGGGAGGGGTCCCTACAATGAGCAGTTCTTC. Translating it yields CASRLARGRGPYNEQFF.

This clonotype showed up many times. The chain employs TRBV7-2 and TRBJ2-3; D unresolved. CDR1 SGHTA and CDR2 FQGNSA come from the germline V gene. The CDR3 runs 14 residues. Trimming shortened V by 1 base and J by 2 bases, and 7 bases separated the two germline ends. CDR3 loop: CASSLGHNTDTQYF. CDR3 DNA: TGTGCCAGCAGCTTAGGCCACAACACAGATACGCAGTATTTT.

V and J are TRBV20-1 and TRBJ2-5; 7 nucleotides align to TRBD1. The germline V gene has CDR1 DFQATT and CDR2 SNEGSKA (reference sequence). This CDR3 contains 11 residues. V dropped 6 bases and J dropped 7; count of bases not matched to a gene: 5. The CDR3 loop reads CSARQGGTQYF. CDR3 bases: TGCAGTGCAAGACAGGGCGGGACCCAGTACTTC.

This chain links TRBV28 with TRBJ1-1; D unresolved. The germline V gene has CDR1 MDHEN and CDR2 SYDVKM. Between the trimmed V and J ends, which lost 2 bases and 2 bases, there was a span of 9 bases. This CDR3 is built from 14 residues. The CDR3 DNA follows: TGTGCCAGCAGTTTAATTCGATCAAACACTGAAGCTTTCTTT. Its translation is CASSLIRSNTEAFF.

This rearrangement joins TRBV4-3 to TRBJ2-1; TRBD1 agrees at 7 bases. This CDR3 is built from 14 residues. J lost 9 bases, V lost 4 bases, and 9 bases had no gene match. CDR1 is LGHNA and CDR2 is YSLEER in the germline V gene. The CDR3 DNA sequence: TGCGCCAGCAGCCCGAGACAGGGTTCCGGTGAGCAGTTCTTC. Translation gives CASSPRQGSGEQFF.

This clonotype turned up a few times. The gene calls are TRBV6-2 or TRBV6-3 and TRBJ2-7, with 14 bases that match TRBD2. The CDR3 covers 18 residues. CDR1 is MNHEY and CDR2 is SVGEGT in the germline V gene. The V gene end was trimmed by 6 bases and the J gene end by 4 bases; junction bases not matched to a gene: 14. CDR3 sequence reads: CASRGVLGLAGAFYEQYF. The CDR3 DNA reads as TGTGCCAGCAGAGGTGTGCTGGGACTAGCGGGGGCCTTTTACGAGCAGTACTTC.

The V and J genes are TRBV4-1 and TRBJ1-1; no definite D call. Germline CDR1 and CDR2: MGHRA and YSYEKL. Trimming took off 3 bases at V and 1 base at J, with 9 bases between the two ends. This CDR3 spans 14 amino acids. The CDR3 DNA is TGCGCCAGCAGCCACCCGTACGGGAACACTGAAGCTTTCTTT. It yields the protein CASSHPYGNTEAFF.

The rearrangement joins TRBV11-2 to TRBJ2-5; D tentatively reads TRBD1 or TRBD2 (7 bases each). Trimming took off 5 bases at V and 2 bases at J, with 21 bases between the two ends. This CDR3 comprises 17 residues. CDR1 is SGHAT, CDR2 FQNNGV, per germline. The CDR3 region has the DNA TGTGCCAGCAGCCAGGGGGGGGGGGGCCCACAACAAGAGACCCAGTACTTC. This sequence encodes CASSQGGGGPQQETQYF.

V usage is TRBV15 and J usage is TRBJ1-5; D might be TRBD1 (5 bases). Trimming removed 1 base from V and 3 bases from J, with 7 bases in between. Germline CDR1 and CDR2: LNHNV and YYDKDF (reference sequence). The CDR3 totals 14 residues. CDR3 bases: TGTGCCACCAGCAGAGTCAGGGACAATCAGCCCCAGCATTTT. Residues: CATSRVRDNQPQHF.

This sequence joins TRBV7-2 and TRBJ2-7, with D unclear. CDR1 SGHTA and CDR2 FQGNSA come from the germline V gene. This CDR3 comprises 14 residues. V shed 1 base and J shed 1 base, with 8 bases lying between them. The CDR3 reads CASSLVVRSYEQYF. The CDR3 DNA reads TGTGCCAGCAGCTTAGTGGTTCGTTCCTACGAGCAGTACTTC.